This T cell receptor (beta chain) was obtained from a study of early stage breast cancer tumors. The J segment lost 3 bases and the V segment lost 3 bases, leaving 10 bases of the junction unmatched. Germline V CDR1 and CDR2: GTSNPN, SVGIG (reference sequence). The CDR3 is made up of 15 amino acids. The method was immunoSEQ multiplex PCR; TCRdb's version includes in-frame clones alone and lacks a portion of them. The sample lists roughly 20,000 clones; 65% to 85% were seen once. The sequence was obtained from a person aged 70 to 80 with breast cancer. Sequenced sample: blood. The chain joins TRBV30 to TRBJ1-1; 7 bases line up with TRBD1. This CDR3 is CAWRGTARGDTEAFF. CDR3 DNA: TGTGCCTGGAGGGGGACAGCTCGGGGAGACACTGAAGCTTTCTTT.